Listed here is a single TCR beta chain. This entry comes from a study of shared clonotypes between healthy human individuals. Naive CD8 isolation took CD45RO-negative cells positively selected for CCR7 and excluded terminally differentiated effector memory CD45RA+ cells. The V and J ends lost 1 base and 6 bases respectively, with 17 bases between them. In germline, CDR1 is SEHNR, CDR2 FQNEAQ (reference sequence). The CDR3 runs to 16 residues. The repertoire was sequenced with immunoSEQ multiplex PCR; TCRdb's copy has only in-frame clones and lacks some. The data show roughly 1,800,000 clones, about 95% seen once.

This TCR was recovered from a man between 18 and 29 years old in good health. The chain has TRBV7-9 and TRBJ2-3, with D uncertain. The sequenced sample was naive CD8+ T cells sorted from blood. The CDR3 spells CASSLGLWVPEDTQYF. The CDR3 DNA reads TGTGCCAGCAGCTTAGGGCTTTGGGTACCAGAGGATACGCAGTATTTT.